This passage covers 4 T cell receptor beta chains from one sample sequenced in a study of blood T cell repertoires in COVID-19. Generated by immunoSEQ multiplex PCR, the TCRdb table keeps only in-frame clones and is missing some. Of roughly 100,000 clones listed, around 82% are singletons. The sequenced sample was peripheral blood. The source is a human donor in a cohort sampled during active or convalescent COVID-19.

The genes are TRBV7-2 and TRBJ2-3; TRBD2 matches 7 bases. The CDR3 is made up of 15 amino acids. The V gene's germline CDR1 is SGHTA and CDR2 FQGNSA. The V gene end was trimmed by 3 bases and the J gene end by 3 bases; junction bases not matched to a gene: 6. The CDR3 here is CASSFDGGGTDTQYF. CDR3 DNA: TGTGCCAGCAGCTTTGACGGGGGAGGGACAGATACGCAGTATTTT.

This clone was seen only a few times. The chain recombines TRBV27 with TRBJ1-2, with 8 bases aligning to TRBD1. The ends lost 2 bases at V and 4 bases at J; junction bases unmatched: 15. Germline assignment: CDR1 MNHEY and CDR2 SMNVEV (reference sequence). The CDR3 spans 18 residues. The CDR3 region has the DNA TGTGCCAGCAGTTTAGGGTCTTCCGGGACAGGCCCATTCTATGGCTACACCTTC. Translated: CASSLGSSGTGPFYGYTF.

This clone was picked up a small number of times. The CDR3 bases are TGTGCCAGCAGCGTCGGGACAGGGGGAGGCGGGGAGCTGTTTTTT. It translates to CASSVGTGGGGELFF. The V call is TRBV7-9, the J call TRBJ2-2, with 11 bases that match TRBD1. Germline lookup yields CDR1 SEHNR and CDR2 FQNEAQ (reference sequence). CDR3 length: 15 amino acids. Losses at the gene ends were 5 bases for V and 7 bases for J; bases not matched to a gene: 6.

The rearrangement links TRBV27 to TRBJ2-2; D is unclear. The V end was cut by 5 bases, the J end by 4 bases, with 5 bases between. This CDR3 is built from 12 residues. CDR1 and CDR2 (germline): MNHEY, SMNVEV (reference sequence). The CDR3 reads CASSPLTGELFF. The CDR3 nucleotides are TGTGCCAGCAGTCCCCTCACCGGGGAGCTGTTTTTT.